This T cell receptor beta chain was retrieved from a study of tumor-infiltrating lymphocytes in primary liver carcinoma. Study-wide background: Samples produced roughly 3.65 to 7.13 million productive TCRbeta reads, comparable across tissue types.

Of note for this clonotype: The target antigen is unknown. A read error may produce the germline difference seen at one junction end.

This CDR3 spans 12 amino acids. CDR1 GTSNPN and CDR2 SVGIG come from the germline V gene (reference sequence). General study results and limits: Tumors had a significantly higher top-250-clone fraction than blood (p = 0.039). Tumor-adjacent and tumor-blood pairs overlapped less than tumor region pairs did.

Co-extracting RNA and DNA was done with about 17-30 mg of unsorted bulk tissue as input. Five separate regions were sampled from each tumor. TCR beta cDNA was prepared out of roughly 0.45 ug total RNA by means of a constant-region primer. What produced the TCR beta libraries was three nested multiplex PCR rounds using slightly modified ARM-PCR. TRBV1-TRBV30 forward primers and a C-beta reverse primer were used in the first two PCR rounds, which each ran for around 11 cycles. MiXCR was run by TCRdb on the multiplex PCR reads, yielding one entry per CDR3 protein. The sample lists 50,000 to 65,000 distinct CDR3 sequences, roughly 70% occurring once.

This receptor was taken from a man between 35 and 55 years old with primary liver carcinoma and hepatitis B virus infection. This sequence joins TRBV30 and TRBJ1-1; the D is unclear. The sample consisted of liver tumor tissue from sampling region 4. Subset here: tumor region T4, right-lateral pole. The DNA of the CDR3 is TGTGACTGGATGCGGACCCACACTGAAGCTTTCTTT. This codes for CDWMRTHTEAFF.